These 27 T cell receptor beta chains came from one sample sequenced in a study of T cells expressing NK-cell markers. TCRdb reprocessed the 5' RACE reads, with one entry per CDR3 protein and no DNA. The listing contains 300,000 or so distinct CDR3 sequences. Specimen: blood T cells: a sorted CD56 or NKG2C T cell subset, CD4+ or CD8+ T cells, or bulk PBMC T cells (not recorded which). The receptors originated from a woman between 18 and 75 years old in good health.

The V gene is TRBV7-3, the J gene TRBJ1-6; the TRBD1 assignment by TCRdb is unverifiable without DNA. Germline-derived CDR1 and CDR2 are SGHTA and FQGTGA. The CDR3 runs to 15 residues. CDR3 in amino acids: CASSLMGQLNSPLHF.

The V call is TRBV20-1, the J call TRBJ2-3; TCRdb outputs TRBD1, but without DNA this stays unchecked. This CDR3 is 15 amino acids long. The germline gives CDR1 DFQATT, CDR2 SNEGSKA (reference sequence). The CDR3 protein is CSAATGGAGTDTQYF.

The rearrangement uses TRBV20-1 and TRBJ1-2; without DNA, the TCRdb call of TRBD1 cannot be checked. The CDR3 spans 14 residues. CDR1 and CDR2 (germline): DFQATT, SNEGSKA (reference sequence). The CDR3 is CSARRDSNNYGYTF.

The rearrangement uses TRBV7-2 and TRBJ2-2; TCRdb outputs TRBD1, but without DNA this stays unchecked. The CDR3 runs to 17 residues. Germline V lookup: CDR1 SGHTA, CDR2 FQGNSA. CDR3 region: CASSHAVASRGTGELFF.

This rearrangement joins TRBV11-2 to TRBJ2-3. CDR3 size: 14 residues. CDR1 SGHAT and CDR2 FQNNGV come from the germline V gene. CDR3 amino acids: CASSLGSDADTQYF. Supplemented by reference TRBV11-2 and TRBJ2-3, the full variable domain reads EAGVAQSPRYKIIEKRQSVAFWCNPISGHATLYWYQQILGQGPKLLIQFQNNGVVDDSQLPKDRFSAERLKGVDSTLKIQPAKLEDSAVYLCASSLGSDADTQYFGPGTRLTVL.

The chain uses TRBV11-2 and TRBJ2-1; absent DNA, TCRdb's TRBD2 call cannot be checked. The CDR3 is 17 amino acids. Germline V lookup: CDR1 SGHAT, CDR2 FQNNGV. The CDR3 spells CASSFPSGLLSYNEQFF.

This chain joins TRBV6-1 and TRBJ2-3; TCRdb gives TRBD1 as the D gene, but with no DNA this cannot be confirmed. This CDR3 comprises 14 residues. CDR1 is MNHNS, CDR2 SASEGT, per germline. The CDR3 sequence is CASSPRGSTDTQYF.

The V and J genes are TRBV21-1 and TRBJ2-2; TCRdb designates TRBD1, a call that cannot be tested without DNA. TRBV21-1 is assigned pseudogene status. This CDR3 is 17 amino acids long. CDR3 in amino acids: CASSGQTGTQNTGELFF.

V gene TRBV12-3 or TRBV12-4 combines with J gene TRBJ1-3. The CDR3 loop spans 14 amino acids. CDR3 residues: CASSPHPAGNTIYF.

CDR3 in amino acids: CASSQGTSGTYEQYF. This chain uses TRBV7-2 with TRBJ2-7; the D gene TCRdb calls, TRBD2, cannot be checked with no DNA. This CDR3 is 15 amino acids long. CDR1 SGHTA and CDR2 FQGNSA come from the germline V gene.

V usage is TRBV20-1 and J usage is TRBJ2-3; TCRdb names TRBD2, which stays unverified in the absence of DNA. The CDR3 is 15 residues long. Germline V lookup: CDR1 DFQATT, CDR2 SNEGSKA (reference sequence). This CDR3 is CSAPTSGGAGDTQYF.

The chain recombines TRBV19 with TRBJ1-3; the TCRdb D gene call, TRBD1, has no DNA to confirm it. The CDR3 length is 14 residues. From germline, CDR1 is LNHDA and CDR2 SQIVND (reference sequence). CDR3: CANRDVRSGNTIYF.

This chain connects TRBV7-3 to TRBJ2-3; the D gene TCRdb calls, TRBD1, cannot be checked with no DNA. The CDR3 runs 15 residues. Germline V gives CDR1 SGHTA, CDR2 FQGTGA. The CDR3 here is CASSLRARVGDTQYF.

The chain recombines TRBV12-3 or TRBV12-4 with TRBJ1-3; TCRdb's D call of TRBD1 is untestable without DNA. The CDR3 runs 14 residues. The CDR3 loop reads CASRPTGNGNTIYF.

The CDR3 reads CASSRGLAGAETQYF. The V call is TRBV14, the J call TRBJ2-5; TCRdb proposes TRBD2, but this gene call is untestable without DNA. Germline lookup yields CDR1 SGHDN and CDR2 FVKESK. The CDR3 spans 15 residues.

This chain uses TRBV20-1 with TRBJ1-4; TCRdb's assignment of TRBD1 cannot be checked, as there is no DNA. This CDR3 region has 13 residues. The germline gives CDR1 DFQATT, CDR2 SNEGSKA (reference sequence). The CDR3 is CSAPGTAGEKLFF.

The V call is TRBV29-1, the J call TRBJ2-7; TCRdb's D gene call, TRBD1, goes unchecked for lack of DNA. This CDR3 has 12 residues. Germline CDR1 and CDR2: SQVTM and ANQGSEA. The CDR3 loop reads CSVGQGRNEQYF.

This chain uses TRBV12-3 or TRBV12-4 with TRBJ2-1; the D gene TCRdb calls, TRBD2, cannot be checked with no DNA. The CDR3 is made up of 16 amino acids. This CDR3 reads CASSFSQTSRYNEQFF.

The rearrangement joins TRBV28 to TRBJ2-3; the TRBD2 assignment by TCRdb is unverifiable without DNA. The length of the CDR3 is 16 residues. Germline V CDR1 and CDR2: MDHEN, SYDVKM. The CDR3: CASITGTSEPTDTQYF.

J is TRBJ2-3 and V is TRBV18; without DNA, the TCRdb call of TRBD2 cannot be checked. Germline CDR1 reads KGHSH; CDR2 reads LQKENI. The CDR3 is 14 amino acids. CDR3 residues: CASSLAGDTDTQYF.

The chain links TRBV7-6 to TRBJ1-1. The CDR3 sequence is 15 residues long. Germline V gives CDR1 SGHVS, CDR2 FNYEAQ. CDR3 protein: CASSLTALPNNEAFF.

Here the CDR3 reads CASSLQLRSPLHF. J is TRBJ1-6 and V is TRBV7-2. There are 13 residues in the CDR3. In germline, CDR1 is SGHTA, CDR2 FQGNSA.

The gene calls are TRBV11-2 and TRBJ2-3. Germline-derived CDR1 and CDR2 are SGHAT and FQNNGV. CDR3 length: 13 residues. The CDR3 loop reads CASSLYSTYTQYF.

The chain recombines TRBV3-1 with TRBJ2-1; TCRdb's D gene call, TRBD2, goes unchecked for lack of DNA. This CDR3 is 16 amino acids long. The germline CDR1 and CDR2 sequences are LGHDT and YNNKEL (reference sequence). The CDR3 region is CASSQYLAGGYNEQFF.

The chain carries TRBV20-1 and TRBJ1-1; the D gene TCRdb calls, TRBD1, cannot be checked with no DNA. Per germline, CDR1 DFQATT and CDR2 SNEGSKA (reference sequence). The CDR3 extends over 12 amino acids. CDR3 amino acids: CSARAGDTEAFF.

The chain joins TRBV7-6 to TRBJ2-1; TCRdb's D call of TRBD2 is untestable without DNA. Germline lookup yields CDR1 SGHVS and CDR2 FNYEAQ. The CDR3 is 14 residues long. The CDR3 reads CASSFDLVANEQFF.

This chain connects TRBV4-3 to TRBJ1-5; TCRdb's D call of TRBD1 is untestable without DNA. This CDR3 contains 15 residues. Germline values: CDR1 LGHNA, CDR2 YSLEER. The CDR3 reads CASSQDTGDGQPQHF.